The 7 T cell receptor beta chains in this list originate from one sample, sequenced in a study of T cell changes during pregnancy in multiple sclerosis. The method was immunoSEQ multiplex PCR; TCRdb's version includes in-frame clones alone and lacks a portion of them. The sample holds about 49,000 clones; around 90% are singletons and the top ten take just over 5%. Here the sequenced sample was peripheral blood, taken after pregnancy. The receptors come from a female donor in good health, enrolled as a control in a pregnancy study.

This rearrangement joins TRBV6-1 to TRBJ2-7; D possibly corresponds to TRBD1 (5 bases). The CDR3 has 14 residues. The germline CDR1 and CDR2 sequences are MNHNS and SASEGT. V was trimmed by 7 bases and J by 3 bases, leaving 16 bases between them. CDR3 coding DNA: TGTGCCAGCACCGAAGGGGTCAGAGGCTACGAGCAGTACTTC. Protein product: CASTEGVRGYEQYF.

The V gene is TRBV18, the J gene TRBJ2-5; D perhaps matches TRBD1 (6 bases). V was clipped by 3 bases and J by 4 bases, with 9 bases between them. Per germline, CDR1 KGHSH and CDR2 LQKENI. The CDR3 sequence is 13 residues long. CDR3 DNA: TGTGCCAGCTCACCGGGGGCGTCAGAGACCCAGTACTTC. Translation gives CASSPGASETQYF.

This clone has just one count. This chain uses TRBV5-1 with TRBJ2-5; 10 bases fit TRBD1. The ends lost 5 bases at V and 5 bases at J; junction bases unmatched: 12. Germline values: CDR1 SGHRS, CDR2 YFSETQ. The length of the CDR3 is 16 residues. The CDR3 sequence: CASRTGGFLAQETQYF. DNA of the CDR3: TGCGCCAGCAGGACAGGGGGCTTTCTGGCCCAGGAGACCCAGTACTTC.

The chain is built from TRBV7-2 and TRBJ1-5; unclear D gene. Trimming left V 2 bases short and J 4 bases short, with 12 bases between. Germline V gives CDR1 SGHTA, CDR2 FQGNSA. The length of the CDR3 is 15 residues. Here the CDR3 reads CASSLNRGLNQPQHF. In DNA form, the CDR3 reads TGTGCCAGCAGCTTAAACCGGGGTTTGAATCAGCCCCAGCATTTT.

The J gene is TRBJ1-3, the V gene TRBV6-1; unclear D gene. Trimming shortened V by 1 base and J by 0 bases, and 10 bases separated the two germline ends. CDR3 length equals 16 residues. CDR1 is MNHNS, CDR2 SASEGT, per germline. The CDR3 is CASSEDTGSSGNTIYF. As DNA, the CDR3 is TGTGCCAGCAGTGAAGATACGGGGAGCTCTGGAAACACCATATATTTT.

V usage is TRBV6-1 and J usage is TRBJ2-3, with 11 bases matching TRBD1. J lost 5 bases, V lost 2 bases, and 12 bases had no gene match. There are 18 residues in the CDR3. From germline, CDR1 is MNHNS and CDR2 SASEGT. The CDR3 DNA sequence: TGTGCCAGCAGTGAAATTGGATGGGGACAGGGGGTGGAAGATACGCAGTATTTT. It codes for CASSEIGWGQGVEDTQYF.

The chain links TRBV7-9 to TRBJ2-7; 7 bases are a match to TRBD1. This CDR3 is 14 amino acids long. The germline gives CDR1 SEHNR, CDR2 FQNEAQ (reference sequence). The J segment lost 3 bases and the V segment lost 4 bases, leaving 6 bases of the junction unmatched. The DNA for the CDR3 is TGTGCCAGCAGCTCCCGACAGGGCTTCTACGAGCAGTACTTC. This codes for CASSSRQGFYEQYF.